This TCR beta chain stems from a study of sequential checkpoint blockade in melanoma. Overall study context: Arm A got nivolumab then ipilimumab; arm B the reverse, 1:1.

The V gene's germline CDR1 is MNHEY and CDR2 SVGAGI. The CDR3 has 11 amino acids. The V and J ends lost 7 bases and 11 bases respectively, with 11 bases between them. The repertoire was sequenced with immunoSEQ multiplex PCR; TCRdb's copy has only in-frame clones and lacks some. Of about 10,000 clones in the sample, 75% are singletons; the top ten hold 9.5% to 13%. Regarding treatment: randomized to nivolumab then ipilimumab (arm A) or the reverse (arm B). The sample in question was CD8+ T cells sorted from blood (inferred from file names), obtained from a patient given nivolumab and ipilimumab in sequence. This chain connects TRBV6-5 to TRBJ1-4; maybe TRBD1 (5 bases). This receptor was identified in a human donor with melanoma. This chain's CDR3 is CASIHGGKLFF. DNA for the CDR3: TGTGCCAGCATCCACGGGGGGAAACTGTTTTTT.